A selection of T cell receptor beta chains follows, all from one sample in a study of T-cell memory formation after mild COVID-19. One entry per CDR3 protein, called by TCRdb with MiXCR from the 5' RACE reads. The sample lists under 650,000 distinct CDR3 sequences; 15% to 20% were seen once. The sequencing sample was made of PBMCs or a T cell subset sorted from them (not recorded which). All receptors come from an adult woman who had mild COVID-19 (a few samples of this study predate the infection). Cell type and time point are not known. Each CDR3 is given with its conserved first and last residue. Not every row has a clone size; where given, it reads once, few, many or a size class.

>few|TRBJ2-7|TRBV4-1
CASSQVQNYEQYF
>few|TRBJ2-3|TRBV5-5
CASSSLDGRTDTQYF
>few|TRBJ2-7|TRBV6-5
CASSSRDRGPYEQYF
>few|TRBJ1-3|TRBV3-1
CASSQPGQGRNTIYF
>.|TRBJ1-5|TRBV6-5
CASGKAQAGQPQHF
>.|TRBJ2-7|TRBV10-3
CATQQGFEDYEQYF
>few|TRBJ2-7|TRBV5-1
CASSLEERTTPGQYF
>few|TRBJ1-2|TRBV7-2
CASSLVRGRTHGYTF
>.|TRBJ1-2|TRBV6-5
CASSYRVDYGYTF
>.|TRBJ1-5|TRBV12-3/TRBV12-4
CASSTRSQPQHF
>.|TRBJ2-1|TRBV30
CAWSEVGGRSEQFF
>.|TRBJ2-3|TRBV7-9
CASSYPSGGARTDTQYF
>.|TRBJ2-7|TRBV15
CATSRDTRTKREQYF
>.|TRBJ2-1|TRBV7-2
CASSLARNRGNNEQFF
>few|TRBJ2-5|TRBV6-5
CASSYRQGETQYF
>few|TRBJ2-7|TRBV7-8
CASSLGAALYEQYF
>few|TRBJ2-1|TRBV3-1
CASSQAMGVKFF
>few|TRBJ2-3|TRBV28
CASSSSGRATDTQYF
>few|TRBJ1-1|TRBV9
CASSVEEENTEAFF
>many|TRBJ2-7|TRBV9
CASSVGSTVGDEQYF
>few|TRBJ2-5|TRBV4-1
CASSPPSTGGETQYF
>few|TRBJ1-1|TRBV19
CASSLHVTEAFF
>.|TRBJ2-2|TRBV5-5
CASSLDGIPTGELFF
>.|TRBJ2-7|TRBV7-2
CASGYSGGIYEQYF